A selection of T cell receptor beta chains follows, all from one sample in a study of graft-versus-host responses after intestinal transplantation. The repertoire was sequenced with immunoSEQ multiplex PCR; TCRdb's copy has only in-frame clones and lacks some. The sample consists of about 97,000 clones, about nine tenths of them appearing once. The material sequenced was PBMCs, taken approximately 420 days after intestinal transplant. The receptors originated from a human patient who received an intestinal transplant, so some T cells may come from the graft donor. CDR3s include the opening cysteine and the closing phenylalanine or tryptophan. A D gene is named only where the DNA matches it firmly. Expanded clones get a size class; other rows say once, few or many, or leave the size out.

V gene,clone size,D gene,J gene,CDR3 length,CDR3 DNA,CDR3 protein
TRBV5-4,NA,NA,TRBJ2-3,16,TGTGCCAGCAGCCCCGACCTGGGCGGACGACCGGATACGCAGTATTTT,CASSPDLGGRPDTQYF
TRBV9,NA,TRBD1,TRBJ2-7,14,TGTGCCAGCAGCCCTCCCGACAGGGAGTACGAGCAGTACTTC,CASSPPDREYEQYF
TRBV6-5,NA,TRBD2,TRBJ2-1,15,TGTGCCAGCACGCTAGCGGGGGTCACCTACAATGAGCAGTTCTTC,CASTLAGVTYNEQFF
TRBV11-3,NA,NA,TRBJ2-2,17,TGTGCCAGCAGCTTTGCCAGTGCATATAGGGGGACCGGGGAGCTGTTTTTT,CASSFASAYRGTGELFF
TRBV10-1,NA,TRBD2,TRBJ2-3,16,TGCGCCAGCAGTGAGAGACTAGCGGGGCGCACAGATACGCAGTATTTT,CASSERLAGRTDTQYF
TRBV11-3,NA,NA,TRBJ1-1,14,TGTGCCAGCAGCTTAGAAGGGGGTAACACTGAAGCTTTCTTT,CASSLEGGNTEAFF
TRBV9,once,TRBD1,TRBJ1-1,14,TGTGCCAGCAGCGGTCGGACAGGGTGGACTGAAGCTTTCTTT,CASSGRTGWTEAFF
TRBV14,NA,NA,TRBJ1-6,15,TGTGCCAGCAGCCAAGATTCCGGAGGCCGGTCACCCCTCCACTTT,CASSQDSGGRSPLHF
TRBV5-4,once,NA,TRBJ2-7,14,TGTGCCAGCAGCCGGGGGACGTCCTCCTACGAGCAGTACTTC,CASSRGTSSYEQYF
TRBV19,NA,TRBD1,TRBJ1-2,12,TGTGCCAGTAGCGACAGGGGTGATGGCTACACCTTC,CASSDRGDGYTF
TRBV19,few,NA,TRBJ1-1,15,TGTGCCAGTAGTATAGCGGGGACATTGAACACTGAAGCTTTCTTT,CASSIAGTLNTEAFF
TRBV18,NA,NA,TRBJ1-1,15,TGTGCCAGCTCACAGGGACGGAGCTTGAACACTGAAGCTTTCTTT,CASSQGRSLNTEAFF
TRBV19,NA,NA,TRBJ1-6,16,TGTGCCAGCGGGGGCAGGGGTGGTTCCTATAATTCACCCCTCCACTTT,CASGGRGGSYNSPLHF
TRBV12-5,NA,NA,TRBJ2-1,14,TGTGCTAGTGGAGAGTCCGGGGGCCTACATGAGCAGTTCTTC,CASGESGGLHEQFF
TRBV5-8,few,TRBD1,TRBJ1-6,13,TGTGCCAGCAGCTTGGGAGGGGGCTCACCCCTCCACTTT,CASSLGGGSPLHF
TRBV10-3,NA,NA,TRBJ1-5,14,TGTGCCATCAGTGAGACGGCGGAAGGTCAGCCCCAGCATTTT,CAISETAEGQPQHF
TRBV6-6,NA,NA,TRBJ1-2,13,TGTGCCAGCGGAAACAGGGCGGGCTATGGCTACACCTTC,CASGNRAGYGYTF
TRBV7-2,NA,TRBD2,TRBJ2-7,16,TGTGCCAGCAGCTTACTTAGCGGGGGGGCTAGTTACGAGCAGTACTTC,CASSLLSGGASYEQYF
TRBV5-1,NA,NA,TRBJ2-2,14,TGCGCCAGCAGCTGGGCAGGGGCGAGCGGGGAGCTGTTTTTT,CASSWAGASGELFF
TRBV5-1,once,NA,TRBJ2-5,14,TGCGCCAGCAGCGTTGGTGACGGGTCGGAGACCCAGTACTTC,CASSVGDGSETQYF
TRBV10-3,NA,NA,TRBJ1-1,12,TGTGCCTGCGGGGAGGGGACCACTGAAGCTTTCTTT,CACGEGTTEAFF
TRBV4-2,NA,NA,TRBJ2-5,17,TGTGCCAGCAGCCATTATATGGGGGGCCGGGGGCAAGAGACCCAGTACTTC,CASSHYMGGRGQETQYF
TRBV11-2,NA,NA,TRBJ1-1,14,TGTGCCAGCAGCTTAACCCCCCGAAACACTGAAGCTTTCTTT,CASSLTPRNTEAFF
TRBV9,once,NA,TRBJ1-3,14,TGTGCCAGCAGTGAAGCGGGACGCGGAAACACCATATATTTT,CASSEAGRGNTIYF
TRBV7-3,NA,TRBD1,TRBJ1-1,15,TGTGCCAGCAGCCCGACAGGGTGGGGCTGGACTGAAGCTTTCTTT,CASSPTGWGWTEAFF
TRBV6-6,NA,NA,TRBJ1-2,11,TGTGCCAGCAGTAGGGCTTATGGCTACACCTTC,CASSRAYGYTF
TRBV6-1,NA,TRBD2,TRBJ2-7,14,TGTGCCAGCAGAAGCGGGACCGACTTGGGGGAGCAGTACTTC,CASRSGTDLGEQYF
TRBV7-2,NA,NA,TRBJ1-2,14,TGTGCCAGCAGCCTATCGGGACTCGGCTATGGCTACACCTTC,CASSLSGLGYGYTF
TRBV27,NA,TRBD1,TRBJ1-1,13,TGTGCCAGCAGTCTCGCAGGGGGCACTGAAGCTTTCTTT,CASSLAGGTEAFF
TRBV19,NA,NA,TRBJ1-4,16,TGTGCCAGTACCTCAGGAATGGGACGGGGTAATGAAAAACTGTTTTTT,CASTSGMGRGNEKLFF
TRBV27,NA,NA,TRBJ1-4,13,TGTGCCAGCAGTTATGTTACAGGGGAAAAACTGTTTTTT,CASSYVTGEKLFF
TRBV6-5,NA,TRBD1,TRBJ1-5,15,TGTGCCAGCAGTGCCGGGACAGGGGTAAATCAGCCCCAGCATTTT,CASSAGTGVNQPQHF
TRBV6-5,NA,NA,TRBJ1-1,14,TGTGCCAGCAGCTCGGGTGATTACACTTCTGAAGCTTTCTTT,CASSSGDYTSEAFF
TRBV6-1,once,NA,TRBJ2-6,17,TGTGCCAGCAGTGAAAACCCTACAGGGAATGGGGCCAACGTCCTGACTTTC,CASSENPTGNGANVLTF
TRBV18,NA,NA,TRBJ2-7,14,TGTGCCAGCTCACCATTGGAGACCGTCTACCAGCAGTACTTC,CASSPLETVYQQYF
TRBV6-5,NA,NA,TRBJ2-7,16,TGTGCCAGCAGTTCGATCGCGACAGGAAGCTCCTACGAGCAGTACTTC,CASSSIATGSSYEQYF
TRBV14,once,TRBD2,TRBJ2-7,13,TGTGCCAGCAGCCCCGGACTAGCGGGTGAGCAGTACTTC,CASSPGLAGEQYF
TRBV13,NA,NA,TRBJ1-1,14,TGTGCCAGCAGCGCCGGGACGGTGAACACTGAAGCTTTCTTT,CASSAGTVNTEAFF
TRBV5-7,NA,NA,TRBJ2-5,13,TGTGCCAGCGGTTTGTGGATCCAAGAGACCCAGTACTTC,CASGLWIQETQYF
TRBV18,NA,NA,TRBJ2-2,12,TGTGCCAGCTCCGACATCGCCGGGGAGCTGTTTTTT,CASSDIAGELFF
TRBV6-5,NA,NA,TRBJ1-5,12,TGTGCCAGCGAGAGGGACAATCAGCCCCAGCATTTT,CASERDNQPQHF
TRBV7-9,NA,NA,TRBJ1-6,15,TGTGCCAGCAGCTTACGGGACGCCTATAATTCACCCCTCCACTTT,CASSLRDAYNSPLHF
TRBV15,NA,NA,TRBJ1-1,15,TGTGCCACCAGTAAATCACGTGGGGTGAACACTGAAGCTTTCTTT,CATSKSRGVNTEAFF
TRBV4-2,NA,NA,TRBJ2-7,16,TGTGCCAGCAGCCAAGATCTGGGGACGAGCTCCTACGAGCAGTACTTC,CASSQDLGTSSYEQYF
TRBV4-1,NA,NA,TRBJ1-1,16,TGCGCCAGCAGCCAAGATGATGGCAGGCCCAACACTGAAGCTTTCTTT,CASSQDDGRPNTEAFF
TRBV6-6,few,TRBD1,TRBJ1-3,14,TGTGCCAGCTCACTTGGGACAGCAGGAAACACCATATATTTT,CASSLGTAGNTIYF
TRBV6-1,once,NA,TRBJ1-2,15,TGTGCCAGCGAACGGCGGGCAGGGCTGACGCAGGGCTACACCTTC,CASERRAGLTQGYTF
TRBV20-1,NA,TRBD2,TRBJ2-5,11,TGCAGTGCCCCGACTAGCGGGACCCAGTACTTC,CSAPTSGTQYF
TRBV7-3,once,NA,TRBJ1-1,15,TGTGCCAGCAGCTTAGGGCCAGGGCGAAAAACTGAAGCTTTCTTT,CASSLGPGRKTEAFF